The 11 T cell receptor beta chains presented below share a single source sample, sequenced in a study of metastatic and nonmetastatic thyroid tumors. Every patient underwent thyroid surgery untreated. TCRdb reanalyzed the PCR reads via MiXCR. The table lists some 33,000 clones, over 15% of them singletons. The source material was blood. The receptors stem from a female donor with papillary thyroid cancer or a benign thyroid nodule (not recorded which). Some clones in this sample may be carry-over from other donors' samples.

V usage is TRBV5-1 and J usage is TRBJ2-1; 11 bases match TRBD2. Germline CDR1 reads SGHRS; CDR2 reads YFSETQ. CDR3 length: 16 residues. Trimming removed 5 bases from V and 4 bases from J; junction bases left unmatched: 8. The CDR3 bases are TGCGCCAGCAGTTTGACCCTAGCGGGGGGTTACAATGAGCAGTTCTTC. Protein: CASSLTLAGGYNEQFF.

This clone appeared many times. This chain connects TRBV27 to TRBJ1-2; TRBD1 might be the D (6 bases). The V end was cut by 4 bases, the J end by 8 bases, with 14 bases between. The CDR3 has 13 residues. CDR1 MNHEY and CDR2 SMNVEV come from the germline V gene (reference sequence). The CDR3 DNA sequence: TGTGCCAGCAGTTCCTCGGACAGATGGGGCTACACCTTC. Translated: CASSSSDRWGYTF.

By share, this clone ranks as medium-sized. This chain joins TRBV12-3 or TRBV12-4 and TRBJ2-7, with no clear D. V lost 2 bases and J lost 1, with 9 bases in between. CDR3 length equals 14 residues. The CDR3 nucleotides are TGTGCCAGCAGTTTAAGGCAGGAGTCCTACGAGCAGTACTTC. Protein product: CASSLRQESYEQYF.

This clone was detected many times. J is TRBJ2-2 and V is TRBV28, with 9 bases aligning to TRBD1. Per germline, CDR1 MDHEN and CDR2 SYDVKM. The CDR3 runs 15 residues. With V trimmed by 6 bases and J by 7 bases, 9 bases remained unmatched. In DNA, the CDR3 is TGTGCCAGCAGCTACAGGGGGCGGTTTGTCGGGGAGCTGTTTTTT. It translates to CASSYRGRFVGELFF.

Ten or more counts support this clone. The chain uses TRBV4-1 and TRBJ2-7; 12 bases agree with TRBD2. This CDR3 region has 15 residues. Per germline, CDR1 MGHRA and CDR2 YSYEKL. Trimming took 3 bases from V and 3 from J; bases not matched to a gene: 3. As DNA, the CDR3 is TGCGCCAGCAGCCAGCCGACTAGCGGGGGCTACGAGCAGTACTTC. Translating it yields CASSQPTSGGYEQYF.

This clone was seen ten or more times. The chain recombines TRBV5-6 with TRBJ1-1; 7 bases are a match to TRBD1. Unmatched junction bases numbered 4, after V lost 5 bases and J lost 0 bases. The germline V gene has CDR1 SGHDT and CDR2 YYEEEE. CDR3 length: 14 residues. CDR3 nucleotides: TGTGCCAGCAGATATGACAGGGTGAACACTGAAGCTTTCTTT. Residues: CASRYDRVNTEAFF.

This clone was recorded at least ten times. The chain links TRBV6-1 to TRBJ1-1, with TRBD1 as a possible D gene (5 bases). V was trimmed by 7 bases and J by 3 bases, leaving 15 bases between them. This CDR3 contains 14 residues. Looked up from germline, CDR1 is MNHNS and CDR2 is SASEGT. CDR3 loop: CASKWGTRDTEAFF. In DNA form, the CDR3 reads TGTGCCAGCAAATGGGGCACGAGGGACACTGAAGCTTTCTTT.

This clone was seen ten or more times. The chain is built from TRBV2 and TRBJ1-4; D is unclear. V dropped 4 bases and J dropped 4 bases, with 10 bases sitting between them. This CDR3 contains 14 residues. Looked up from germline, CDR1 is SNHLY and CDR2 is FYNNEI. The CDR3 here is CASSGVYSNEKLFF. The CDR3, as DNA: TGTGCCAGCAGTGGGGTGTATAGTAATGAAAAACTGTTTTTT.

This clone has at least ten counts. The rearrangement uses TRBV29-1 and TRBJ2-1; maybe TRBD2 (6 bases). CDR3 size: 11 residues. CDR1 is SQVTM and CDR2 is ANQGSEA in the germline V gene. V lost 6 bases and J lost 15, with 18 bases in between. The CDR3 region is CSVGPREMGFF. CDR3 DNA: TGCAGCGTCGGCCCCCGGGAGATGGGGTTCTTC.

The chain is built from TRBV28 and TRBJ1-1, with unresolved D. From germline, CDR1 is MDHEN and CDR2 SYDVKM. This CDR3 has 14 amino acids. Deletions cut 2 bases from V and 0 bases from J, with 7 bases between. The CDR3 DNA follows: TGTGCCAGCAGTTTAAGGCCGCTGAACACTGAAGCTTTCTTT. This encodes CASSLRPLNTEAFF.

The chain recombines TRBV11-2 with TRBJ2-1; 8 bases map to TRBD2. Germline V gene data show CDR1 as SGHAT and CDR2 as FQNNGV. After removal of 5 bases from V and 4 bases from J, the junction contained 16 bases not matched to a gene. CDR3 length: 18 amino acids. Here the CDR3 DNA reads TGTGCCAGCAGCCTACAAATTATCGGGAGGGAATCTTACAATGAGCAGTTCTTC. This translates into CASSLQIIGRESYNEQFF.